This T cell receptor (beta chain) was obtained from a study of glioma-infiltrating T cells. This clonotype was observed at least ten times. Germline loops: CDR1 LGHNA, CDR2 YNFKEQ. The CDR3 contains 14 residues. V gave up 0 bases and J gave up 4 bases, with 9 bases separating them. Amplification of TCR alpha and beta CDR3 regions from RNA used iRepertoire nested multiplex PCR. TCRdb fed the multiplex PCR reads into MiXCR, producing one record per CDR3 protein. The table has 85,000 to 110,000 distinct CDR3 sequences, roughly 30% seen once. The chain employs TRBV4-2 and TRBJ1-2; D is ambiguous. The sequenced material came from glioma tissue, nonneoplastic brain tissue, or PBMCs (not recorded which). The receptor was derived from a human donor with low-grade glioma or glioblastoma, undergoing nonglioma brain surgery, or in good health (not recorded which). In DNA form, the CDR3 reads TGTGCCAGCAGCCAAGACCCCAGGAGCTATGGCTACACCTTC. Protein: CASSQDPRSYGYTF.